The 27 T cell receptor beta chains below were found in one sample sequenced in a study of blood T cells in healthy people across ages. Together with a sample-barcoded 5' primer, a J-beta primer mix was included in a second PCR lasting roughly 6 to 12 cycles. From the 5' RACE reads, TCRdb called clonotypes with MiXCR, one entry per CDR3 protein. The sample consists of 850,000 to 1,100,000 distinct CDR3 sequences, around two fifths of them appearing once. Sequencing was done on a sample of blood. Receptors were obtained from a man between 18 and 29 years old in good health.

Only a few counts were recorded for this clonotype. The V and J genes are TRBV14 and TRBJ1-2; D remains ambiguous. Trimming left V 1 base short and J 8 bases short, with 11 bases between. The CDR3 contains 13 residues. Germline CDR1 SGHDN, CDR2 FVKESK. DNA of the CDR3: TGTGCCAGCAGCCAAGTACCCGGCGGAGGCTACACCTTC. Translated: CASSQVPGGGYTF.

This chain joins TRBV20-1 and TRBJ2-1; D gene unclear. Germline CDR1 reads DFQATT; CDR2 reads SNEGSKA (reference sequence). The V gene lost 6 bases and the J gene lost 6 bases, with 18 bases spanning the gap. The CDR3 consists of 14 residues. The CDR3 nucleotides are TGCAGTGCCCCCCGGAAAGGGTCCCGCAATGAGCAGTTCTTC. This encodes CSAPRKGSRNEQFF.

A few counts support this clonotype. J is TRBJ2-2 and V is TRBV12-3 or TRBV12-4; TRBD2 is a possible D gene (7 bases). Trimming removed 5 bases from V and 4 bases from J, with 11 bases in between. The CDR3 loop spans 14 amino acids. CDR3 sequence reads: CASSAGASTGELFF. The DNA of the CDR3 is TGTGCCAGCAGTGCGGGGGCAAGCACCGGGGAGCTGTTTTTT.

V usage is TRBV29-1 and J usage is TRBJ2-3, with a possible D match to TRBD2 (7 bases). Trimming removed 5 bases from V and 4 bases from J, with 22 bases in between. Germline CDR1 SQVTM, CDR2 ANQGSEA. CDR3 size: 16 residues. CDR3 protein: CSVQRGRGREPDTQYF. In DNA form, the CDR3 reads TGCAGCGTTCAACGTGGAAGGGGGAGGGAACCAGATACGCAGTATTTT.

The rearrangement links TRBV6-1 to TRBJ1-2; maybe TRBD1 (5 bases). Germline-derived CDR1 and CDR2 are MNHNS and SASEGT. V lost 7 bases to trimming and J lost 7 bases, with 16 bases between them. This CDR3 is built from 13 residues. DNA for the CDR3: TGTGCCAGCACTCCGGGGGGATTGCGTGGCTACACCTTC. This codes for CASTPGGLRGYTF.

The rearrangement uses TRBV9 and TRBJ2-1, with 8 bases fitting TRBD2. The CDR3 has 16 residues. Germline CDR1 reads SGDLS; CDR2 reads YYNGEE. The trim removed 4 bases at V and 3 bases at J, leaving 9 bases unmatched. CDR3 sequence (DNA): TGTGCCAGCAGCATAGGAGCGGGGGTGGACTACAATGAGCAGTTCTTC. Translating gives CASSIGAGVDYNEQFF.

V gene TRBV30 combines with J gene TRBJ1-1; D uncertain. The V gene's germline CDR1 is GTSNPN and CDR2 SVGIG (reference sequence). The CDR3 totals 12 residues. Trimming took 4 bases from V and 0 from J, leaving 6 bases between them. The CDR3 nucleotides are TGTGCCTGGAACCCCGTGAACACTGAAGCTTTCTTT. It specifies CAWNPVNTEAFF.

This clonotype was seen more than once but under ten times. The V gene is TRBV10-3, the J gene TRBJ2-5, with D possibly matching TRBD1 (7 bases). The CDR3 runs to 13 residues. V gave up 6 bases and J gave up 5 bases, with 13 bases separating them. In germline, CDR1 is ENHRY, CDR2 SYGVKD. The CDR3 region has the DNA TGTGCCATCAGAGCAGGGGGGAGGGAGACCCAGTACTTC. It is translated as CAIRAGGRETQYF.

This chain uses TRBV6-2 or TRBV6-3 with TRBJ1-2; possibly TRBD1 for D (6 bases). The length of the CDR3 is 15 residues. V was trimmed by 2 bases and J by 0 bases, leaving 10 bases between them. The V gene's germline CDR1 is MNHEY and CDR2 SVGEGT. The CDR3 sequence: CASSYLQGTNYGYTF. DNA for the CDR3: TGTGCCAGCAGTTACCTCCAGGGGACTAACTATGGCTACACCTTC.

The chain has TRBV20-1 and TRBJ2-1, with 7 bases matching TRBD2. The J call may not be correct, given that the DNA end is closer to TRBJ2-7. This CDR3 comprises 14 residues. From germline, CDR1 is DFQATT and CDR2 SNEGSKA (reference sequence). The CDR3 sequence is CSGEAGTTYNEQYF. The CDR3 DNA follows: TGCAGTGGCGAAGCGGGGACCACCTACAATGAGCAGTACTTC.

A remark on this clonotype: This may be a read error, as it is one base from a much larger clone. The J gene is TRBJ2-7, the V gene TRBV29-1; a weak D match, TRBD2 (5 bases). The J call may be faulty, since TRBJ2-1 better matches the DNA end. The CDR3 spans 13 residues. CDR1 SQVTM and CDR2 ANQGSEA come from the germline V gene. CDR3 bases: TGCAGCGTTGAAGCGAGGGCAGGCCCCGAGCAGTTCTTC. Encoded protein: CSVEARAGPEQFF.

This clonotype was observed a single time. V usage is TRBV4-3 and J usage is TRBJ1-5; D remains unclear. From germline, CDR1 is LGHNA and CDR2 YSLEER. Trimming removed 1 base at V and 4 bases at J, with 11 bases between. The CDR3 is 15 residues long. CDR3 bases: TGCGCCAGCAGCCAAGTGTTGGGCAGGAATCAGCCCCAGCATTTT. Amino acids: CASSQVLGRNQPQHF.

The chain links TRBV29-1 to TRBJ2-5; 11 bases align to TRBD1. V trimming: 2 bases; J trimming: 5 bases; junction bases outside the gene matches: 4. The CDR3 covers 14 residues. Per germline, CDR1 SQVTM and CDR2 ANQGSEA. The DNA of the CDR3 is TGCAGCGTTGAACCGGGACAGGGGGGGGAGACCCAGTACTTC. It specifies CSVEPGQGGETQYF.

In its sample, this clonotype was seen a few times. The chain has TRBV12-5 and TRBJ2-7; D gene uncertain. This CDR3 has 14 residues. Germline CDR1 is LGHNT and CDR2 is FRNRAP. With 2 bases removed from V and 3 bases from J, the gap between germline ends came to 11 bases. CDR3 sequence (DNA): TGTGCTAGTGGTTTGTCCTTGACTGGCTACGAGCAGTACTTC. Protein sequence: CASGLSLTGYEQYF. Looking up the rest from reference TRBV12-5 and TRBJ2-7 gives the full variable domain: DARVTQTPRHKVTEMGQEVTMRCQPILGHNTVFWYRQTMMQGLELLAYFRNRAPLDDSGMPKDRFSAEMPDATLATLKIQPSEPRDSAVYFCASGLSLTGYEQYFGPGTRLTVT.

The chain is built from TRBV7-2 and TRBJ1-2; 7 nucleotides match TRBD1. Losses at the gene ends were 5 bases for V and 2 bases for J; bases not matched to a gene: 11. There are 16 residues in the CDR3. Germline loops: CDR1 SGHTA, CDR2 FQGNSA. The CDR3 DNA reads as TGTGCCAGCAGCCCTCCGGCAGGGGGACCAAACTATGGCTACACCTTC. Amino acids: CASSPPAGGPNYGYTF. The entire variable domain, with the rest obtained from reference TRBV7-2 and TRBJ1-2, is as follows: GAGVSQSPSNKVTEKGKDVELRCDPISGHTALYWYRQSLGQGLEFLIYFQGNSAPDKSGLPSDRFSAERTGGSVSTLTIQRTQQEDSAVYLCASSPPAGGPNYGYTFGSGTRLTVV.

The chain uses TRBV5-1 and TRBJ1-2; no clear D. Germline-derived CDR1 and CDR2 are SGHRS and YFSETQ. Trimming pared 0 bases from V and 5 bases from J, leaving 14 bases between. CDR3 length: 15 amino acids. CDR3 sequence: CASSLAPVMWYGYTF. The CDR3 nucleotides read TGCGCCAGCAGCTTGGCCCCGGTTATGTGGTATGGCTACACCTTC. The full variable domain, in which reference TRBV5-1 and TRBJ1-2 provide the parts outside the CDR3, is KAGVTQTPRYLIKTRGQQVTLSCSPISGHRSVSWYQQTPGQGLQFLFEYFSETQRNKGNFPGRFSGRQFSNSRSEMNVSTLELGDSALYLCASSLAPVMWYGYTFGSGTRLTVV.

V gene TRBV13 combines with J gene TRBJ2-3; the D gene is possibly TRBD1 (6 bases). This CDR3 region has 16 residues. Trimming removed 5 bases at V and 2 bases at J, with 17 bases between. CDR1 is PRHDT, CDR2 FYEKMQ, per germline (reference sequence). CDR3 region: CASSRLQGPYTDTQYF. The CDR3 DNA follows: TGTGCCAGCAGCCGCCTACAGGGACCTTACACAGATACGCAGTATTTT.

The table lists this clonotype with a few counts. This chain joins TRBV7-2 and TRBJ2-3, with D maybe TRBD2 (6 bases). V was pared by 3 bases and J by 4 bases, with 11 bases between. Germline V lookup: CDR1 SGHTA, CDR2 FQGNSA. The CDR3 consists of 14 residues. The CDR3 nucleotides read TGTGCCAGCAGCTTCTCGGGGAGGCCAGATACGCAGTATTTT. Protein sequence: CASSFSGRPDTQYF.

The chain combines TRBV12-3 or TRBV12-4 with TRBJ2-7; the D gene is possibly TRBD1 (6 bases). The CDR3 has 15 amino acids. V dropped 1 base and J dropped 7 bases, with 17 bases sitting between them. The DNA of the CDR3 is TGTGCCAGCAGTTTAGGGGACACCCCAAGTAATGAGCAGTACTTC. This codes for CASSLGDTPSNEQYF.

The sample holds a few counts of this clonotype. The chain has TRBV5-1 and TRBJ1-4, with D tentatively TRBD1 (6 bases). Trimming took 4 bases from V and 7 from J, leaving 17 bases between them. CDR1 and CDR2 from the germline V gene are SGHRS and YFSETQ. The CDR3 is 15 residues long. The DNA of the CDR3 is TGCGCCAGCAGCCCTTCACAGGGTCGGGGTGAAAAACTGTTTTTT. Translated, it gives CASSPSQGRGEKLFF.

The rearrangement links TRBV6-5 to TRBJ2-1; D gene uncertain. The germline V gene encodes CDR1 MNHEY and CDR2 SVGAGI. V was clipped by 2 bases and J by 0 bases, with 8 bases between them. CDR3 length: 15 residues. CDR3 bases: TGTGCCAGCAGTTACAGGGCACTCTCCTACAATGAGCAGTTCTTC. This codes for CASSYRALSYNEQFF.

The chain recombines TRBV20-1 with TRBJ2-7; 7 bases line up with TRBD1. CDR1 is DFQATT and CDR2 is SNEGSKA in the germline V gene (reference sequence). The V and J ends lost 0 bases and 3 bases, in that order; junction bases with no gene match: 8. The CDR3 runs 15 residues. CDR3 loop: CSARDPGQKVYEQYF. DNA of the CDR3: TGCAGTGCTAGAGACCCGGGACAGAAGGTCTACGAGCAGTACTTC.

This clonotype showed up just once. The rearrangement links TRBV27 to TRBJ1-6; D ambiguous. From germline, CDR1 is MNHEY and CDR2 SMNVEV (reference sequence). V gave up 5 bases and J gave up 11 bases, with 28 bases separating them. The CDR3 extends over 18 amino acids. This CDR3 is CASSRDGNFALLSAPLHF. The CDR3 DNA reads TGTGCCAGCAGTCGAGACGGCAATTTTGCTCTCTTAAGCGCACCCCTCCACTTT.

This clonotype was seen only a few times. The gene calls are TRBV5-1 and TRBJ1-1; no reliable D call. This CDR3 comprises 15 residues. CDR1 is SGHRS and CDR2 is YFSETQ in the germline V gene. Between the trimmed V and J ends, which lost 2 bases and 1 base, there was a span of 12 bases. This chain's CDR3 is CASSLGPPANTEAFF. CDR3 coding DNA: TGCGCCAGCAGCTTAGGGCCACCGGCGAACACTGAAGCTTTCTTT.

The chain uses TRBV5-6 and TRBJ2-4, with D tentatively TRBD1 (6 bases). The better agreement between TRBJ2-5 and the DNA end casts doubt on the J call. CDR1 and CDR2 (germline): SGHDT, YYEEEE. This CDR3 region has 18 residues. The CDR3 region is CASSLGLTKGDPQETQYF. The CDR3 DNA is TGTGCCAGCAGCTTGGGCTTAACCAAGGGGGACCCTCAAGAGACCCAGTACTTC.

The chain carries TRBV2 and TRBJ1-5; TRBD1 matches 7 bases. The germline V gene has CDR1 SNHLY and CDR2 FYNNEI. The CDR3 runs 13 residues. Trimming took 9 bases from V and 7 from J; bases not matched to a gene: 9. CDR3 protein: CASRQGMWQPQHF. In DNA form, the CDR3 reads TGTGCCAGTCGACAGGGAATGTGGCAGCCCCAGCATTTT.

This clonotype was observed a few times. The gene calls are TRBV9 and TRBJ2-3, with D possibly being TRBD2 (6 bases). Trimming removed 2 bases from V and 1 base from J, with 14 bases in between. Germline CDR1 is SGDLS and CDR2 is YYNGEE. There are 16 residues in the CDR3. CDR3 region: CASSVLGDSRTDTQYF. Written as DNA, the CDR3 is TGTGCCAGCAGCGTCCTTGGGGACTCCCGCACAGATACGCAGTATTTT.